The 26 T cell receptor beta chains in this list originate from one sample, sequenced in a study of blood T cell repertoires in COVID-19. Sequenced by immunoSEQ multiplex PCR; TCRdb stores in-frame clones only, minus some. The table records almost 400,000 clones, more than 75% of them present only once. The sequenced sample consisted of PBMCs or T cells enriched from blood (not recorded which). These receptors were taken from a woman aged 25 to 39 with acute COVID-19.

The rearrangement links TRBV4-1 to TRBJ1-2; D is uncertain. V was shortened by 4 bases and J by 1 base, with 10 bases between the two germline ends. In germline, CDR1 is MGHRA, CDR2 YSYEKL. This CDR3 is 14 amino acids long. In DNA, the CDR3 is TGCGCCAGCAGCCCACCAAGCGGTAACTATGGCTACACCTTC. As protein: CASSPPSGNYGYTF.

V and J are TRBV5-1 and TRBJ2-2; tentative D call: TRBD2 (6 bases). Germline assignment: CDR1 SGHRS and CDR2 YFSETQ. The CDR3 is made up of 16 amino acids. V lost 1 base and J lost 0, with 10 bases in between. CDR3 protein: CASSLLPGANTGELFF. Written as DNA, the CDR3 is TGCGCCAGCAGCTTGCTACCGGGGGCGAACACCGGGGAGCTGTTTTTT.

The chain joins TRBV6-5 to TRBJ1-6; D ambiguous. Germline V gives CDR1 MNHEY, CDR2 SVGAGI. The CDR3 totals 13 residues. Trimming took 4 bases from V and 14 from J, leaving 15 bases between them. This CDR3 reads CASSLGGFPSLHF. The CDR3 nucleotides are TGTGCCAGCAGTTTGGGAGGTTTTCCGTCCCTCCACTTT.

The gene calls are TRBV9 and TRBJ1-4, with TRBD1 as a possible D gene (5 bases). Germline CDR1 reads SGDLS; CDR2 reads YYNGEE. This CDR3 has 15 amino acids. V shed 0 bases and J shed 8 bases, with 14 bases lying between them. CDR3 coding DNA: TGTGCCAGCAGCGTAGAGGGAGGGGCATGGGAAAAACTGTTTTTT. Translation gives CASSVEGGAWEKLFF.

V is TRBV10-3 and J is TRBJ2-7; no definite D call. The CDR3 is 14 residues long. The germline V and J ends were trimmed by 2 bases and 5 bases, with 13 bases remaining between them. Germline values: CDR1 ENHRY, CDR2 SYGVKD. CDR3 amino acids: CAISEGRSPNEQYF. The CDR3, as DNA: TGTGCCATCAGTGAGGGCAGATCCCCCAACGAGCAGTACTTC.

This chain joins TRBV24-1 and TRBJ2-7; D gene unclear. V was clipped by 1 base and J by 6 bases, with 6 bases between them. CDR3 length: 12 residues. Germline CDR1 KGHDR, CDR2 SFDVKD. The CDR3 region is CATSDFGFEQYF. CDR3 nucleotides: TGTGCCACCAGTGATTTCGGGTTCGAGCAGTACTTC.

Of note for this clone: Germline and junction disagree at one end, which may indicate a read error. The chain uses TRBV2 and TRBJ1-3, with 7 bases lining up with TRBD1. Per the germline V gene, CDR1 is SNHLY and CDR2 is FYNNEI. The CDR3 runs to 13 residues. The CDR3 sequence: CASSRDSGSTIYF. In DNA form, the CDR3 reads TGTGCCAGCAGTAGGGACAGTGGAAGCACCATATATTTT.

This chain connects TRBV19 to TRBJ1-3, with D unclear. V gave up 5 bases and J gave up 0 bases, with 14 bases separating them. Germline assignment: CDR1 LNHDA and CDR2 SQIVND (reference sequence). The CDR3 is made up of 16 amino acids. CDR3 sequence: CASSLGVSTSGNTIYF. The CDR3 region has the DNA TGTGCCAGTAGTCTCGGGGTCTCAACCTCTGGAAACACCATATATTTT.

The chain recombines TRBV11-2 with TRBJ2-3; D is possibly TRBD1 (7 bases). CDR3 length: 16 residues. V was clipped by 2 bases and J by 3 bases, with 15 bases between them. Germline assignment: CDR1 SGHAT and CDR2 FQNNGV. The CDR3 DNA follows: TGTGCCAGCAGCTTAACAGGGGCCCGGGGGACAGATACGCAGTATTTT. Translated: CASSLTGARGTDTQYF.

The chain employs TRBV2 and TRBJ1-1, with D perhaps TRBD1 (5 bases). Germline V gene data show CDR1 as SNHLY and CDR2 as FYNNEI. CDR3 length: 15 residues. The V and J ends lost 6 bases and 8 bases respectively, with 22 bases between them. The CDR3 DNA reads as TGTGCCAGCAGATTGTCCTACGGGGGGACCCGAGAAGCTTTCTTT. Amino acid sequence: CASRLSYGGTREAFF. The full variable domain, in which reference TRBV2 and TRBJ1-1 provide the parts outside the CDR3, is EPEVTQTPSHQVTQMGQEVILRCVPISNHLYFYWYRQILGQKVEFLVSFYNNEISEKSEIFDDQFSVERPDGSNFTLKIRSTKLEDSAMYFCASRLSYGGTREAFFGQGTRLTVV.

In DNA, the CDR3 is TGTGCCAGCAGTGAATGGACTAGCGGAACCTACGAGCAGTACTTC. It translates to CASSEWTSGTYEQYF. V usage is TRBV6-1 and J usage is TRBJ2-7, with 10 bases lining up with TRBD2. From germline, CDR1 is MNHNS and CDR2 SASEGT. The CDR3 has 15 amino acids. With 2 bases clipped from V and 2 bases from J, the junction kept 3 bases outside the gene matches.

The chain employs TRBV7-2 and TRBJ2-2; perhaps TRBD2 as D (7 bases). The V gene lost 5 bases and the J gene lost 3 bases, with 19 bases spanning the gap. This CDR3 has 17 amino acids. From germline, CDR1 is SGHTA and CDR2 FQGNSA. CDR3 loop: CASSLRGATLYTGELFF. The CDR3 DNA follows: TGTGCCAGCAGCCTCCGGGGGGCCACACTATACACCGGGGAGCTGTTTTTT.

The rearrangement joins TRBV6-6 to TRBJ1-4; 10 bases line up with TRBD1. Germline-derived CDR1 and CDR2 are MNHNY and SVGAGI (reference sequence). V was clipped by 7 bases and J by 8 bases; unmatched bases: 4. This CDR3 has 13 residues. CDR3 sequence: CASTGQGMEKLFF. The CDR3 DNA reads TGTGCCAGCACGGGACAGGGGATGGAAAAACTGTTTTTT.

The V call is TRBV11-2, the J call TRBJ2-1; perhaps TRBD1 as D (5 bases). The CDR3 consists of 12 residues. V was shortened by 7 bases and J by 4 bases, with 8 bases between the two germline ends. Looked up from germline, CDR1 is SGHAT and CDR2 is FQNNGV. Here the CDR3 reads CASNPGYNEQFF. DNA of the CDR3: TGTGCCAGCAACCCAGGGTACAATGAGCAGTTCTTC.

This clone occurred once. The chain recombines TRBV9 with TRBJ2-6; no clear D gene. Deletions cut 2 bases from V and 4 bases from J, with 10 bases between. Looked up from germline, CDR1 is SGDLS and CDR2 is YYNGEE. The CDR3 totals 15 residues. CDR3 coding DNA: TGTGCCAGCAGCGTTGGTAGAGCCGGGGCCAACGTCCTGACTTTC. As protein: CASSVGRAGANVLTF. The full variable domain, its missing parts supplied by reference TRBV9 and TRBJ2-6, is DSGVTQTPKHLITATGQRVTLRCSPRSGDLSVYWYQQSLDQGLQFLIQYYNGEERAKGNILERFSAQQFPDLHSELNLSSLELGDSALYFCASSVGRAGANVLTFGAGSRLTVL.

This chain uses TRBV5-1 with TRBJ2-7, with D possibly being TRBD2 (6 bases). Germline V CDR1 and CDR2: SGHRS, YFSETQ. This CDR3 has 17 amino acids. V lost 0 bases to trimming and J lost 2 bases, with 18 bases between them. Here the CDR3 reads CASSLERISGTPYEQYF. Here the CDR3 DNA reads TGCGCCAGCAGCTTGGAGAGAATCTCTGGGACTCCCTACGAGCAGTACTTC.

The V and J genes are TRBV7-2 and TRBJ1-4; D remains ambiguous. V lost 4 bases and J 7 bases, leaving 10 bases between the germline ends. The CDR3 length is 13 residues. Germline CDR1 and CDR2: SGHTA and FQGNSA. In DNA form, the CDR3 reads TGTGCCAGCAGCTCGCGAGGTGGTGAAAAACTGTTTTTT. This encodes CASSSRGGEKLFF.

The rearrangement uses TRBV19 and TRBJ1-2; maybe TRBD1 (6 bases). This CDR3 comprises 15 residues. Trimming left V 7 bases short and J 2 bases short, with 17 bases between. The V gene's germline CDR1 is LNHDA and CDR2 SQIVND (reference sequence). This CDR3 reads CASNHPGGANYGYTF. CDR3 coding DNA: TGTGCCAGTAACCACCCGGGGGGCGCCAACTATGGCTACACCTTC.

The chain uses TRBV11-3 and TRBJ2-1; 8 bases are a match to TRBD2. V shed 5 bases and J 7 bases; nucleotides not matched to a gene: 7. CDR1 SGHNT and CDR2 YENEEA come from the germline V gene. There are 14 residues in the CDR3. The CDR3 sequence is CASSIAGNSNEQFF. The CDR3 region has the DNA TGTGCCAGCAGCATAGCGGGGAACTCTAATGAGCAGTTCTTC.

Notes on this clone: This CDR3 is also generated by other DNA sequences in the sample. The chain links TRBV5-1 to TRBJ2-7, with TRBD1 matching 7 bases. V lost 4 bases to trimming and J lost 7 bases; unmatched junction nucleotides: 8. Per germline, CDR1 SGHRS and CDR2 YFSETQ. The CDR3 extends over 13 amino acids. The CDR3 DNA is TGCGCCAGCAGCCGCGAGAGGGACAGAGAGCAGTACTTC. Its protein product is CASSRERDREQYF.

The gene calls are TRBV6-5 and TRBJ2-7, with 7 nucleotides matching TRBD1. From germline, CDR1 is MNHEY and CDR2 SVGAGI. CDR3 length: 12 amino acids. The ends lost 5 bases at V and 5 bases at J; junction bases unmatched: 3. The CDR3 DNA reads TGTGCCAGCAGTATACAGGGGCACGAGCAGTACTTC. It yields the protein CASSIQGHEQYF.

In this sample, this clone turned up once. The chain uses TRBV10-3 and TRBJ2-7, with 8 positions matching TRBD1. Germline CDR1 is ENHRY and CDR2 is SYGVKD. J was trimmed by 5 bases and V by 7 bases; bases with no gene match: 13. This CDR3 comprises 15 residues. CDR3 sequence reads: CAITNPTGAGNEQYF. CDR3 DNA sequence: TGTGCCATCACGAATCCGACAGGGGCTGGAAACGAGCAGTACTTC.

This chain connects TRBV12-5 to TRBJ1-5; 7 bases match TRBD1. Germline CDR1 reads LGHNT; CDR2 reads FRNRAP. The CDR3 runs to 14 residues. The ends lost 6 bases at V and 4 bases at J; junction bases unmatched: 6. The CDR3 DNA is TGTGCTAGTGGCCCCGGGACAGAGAATCAGCCCCAGCATTTT. The encoded protein is CASGPGTENQPQHF.

This clone has only a few counts. CDR3 nucleotides: TGTGCCAGCTCTCAGGACAGGGATGGGACCGGGGAGCTGTTTTTT. It is translated as CASSQDRDGTGELFF. The J gene is TRBJ2-2, the V gene TRBV18; 8 nucleotides agree with TRBD1. CDR3 length equals 15 residues. The J segment lost 5 bases and the V segment lost 6 bases, leaving 8 bases of the junction unmatched. CDR1 KGHSH and CDR2 LQKENI come from the germline V gene. The entire variable domain, with the rest obtained from reference TRBV18 and TRBJ2-2, is as follows: NAGVMQNPRHLVRRRGQEARLRCSPMKGHSHVYWYRQLPEEGLKFMVYLQKENIIDESGMPKERFSAEFPKEGPSILRIQQVVRGDSAAYFCASSQDRDGTGELFFGEGSRLTVL.

Remarks on this clone: Germline and junction disagree at one end, which may indicate a read error. The chain carries TRBV7-2 and TRBJ2-7, with a tentative D call TRBD1 (6 bases). The CDR3 is 16 amino acids. CDR1 and CDR2 from the germline V gene are SGHTA and FQGNSA. The CDR3 sequence is CASSIAQGIAVYEQYF. The CDR3 DNA reads as TGTGCCAGCAGCATAGCCCAGGGGATCGCGGTCTACGAGCAGTACTTC.

This chain joins TRBV5-1 and TRBJ2-1; TRBD1 matches at 8 bases. The CDR3 sequence is 15 residues long. Germline loops: CDR1 SGHRS, CDR2 YFSETQ. The ends lost 3 bases at V and 0 bases at J; junction bases unmatched: 2. The CDR3 DNA follows: TGCGCCAGCAGCTCCGGACAGGGCTCCTACAATGAGCAGTTCTTC. Its translation: CASSSGQGSYNEQFF.